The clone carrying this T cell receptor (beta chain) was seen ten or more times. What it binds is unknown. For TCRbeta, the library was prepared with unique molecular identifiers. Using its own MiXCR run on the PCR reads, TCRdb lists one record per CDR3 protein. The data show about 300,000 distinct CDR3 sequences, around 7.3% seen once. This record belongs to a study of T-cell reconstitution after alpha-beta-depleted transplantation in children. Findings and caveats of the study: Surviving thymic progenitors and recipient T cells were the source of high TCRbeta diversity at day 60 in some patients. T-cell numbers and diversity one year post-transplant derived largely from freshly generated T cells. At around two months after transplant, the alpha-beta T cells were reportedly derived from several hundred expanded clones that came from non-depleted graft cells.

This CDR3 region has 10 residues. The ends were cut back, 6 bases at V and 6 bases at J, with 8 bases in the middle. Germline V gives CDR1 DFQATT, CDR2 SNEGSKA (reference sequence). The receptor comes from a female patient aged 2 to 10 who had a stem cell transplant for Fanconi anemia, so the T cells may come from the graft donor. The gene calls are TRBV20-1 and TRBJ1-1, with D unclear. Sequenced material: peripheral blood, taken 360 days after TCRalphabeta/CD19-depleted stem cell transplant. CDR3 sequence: CSAPVAEAFF. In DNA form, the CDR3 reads TGCAGTGCCCCCGTGGCTGAAGCTTTCTTT.